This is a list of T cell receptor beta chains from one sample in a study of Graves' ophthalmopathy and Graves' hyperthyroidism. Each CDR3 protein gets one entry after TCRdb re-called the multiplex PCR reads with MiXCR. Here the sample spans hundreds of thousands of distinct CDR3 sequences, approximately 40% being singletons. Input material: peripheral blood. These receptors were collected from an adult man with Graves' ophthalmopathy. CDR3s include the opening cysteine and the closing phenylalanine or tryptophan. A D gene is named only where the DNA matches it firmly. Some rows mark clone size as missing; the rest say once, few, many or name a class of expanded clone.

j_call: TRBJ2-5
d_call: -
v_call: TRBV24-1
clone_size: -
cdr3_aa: CVTRDTGPLQETQYF
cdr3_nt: TGTGTCACCAGAGATACAGGCCCCCTTCAAGAGACCCAGTACTTC

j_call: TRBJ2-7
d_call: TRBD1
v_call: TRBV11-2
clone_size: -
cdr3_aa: CASSTGTGRDEQYF
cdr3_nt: TGTGCCAGCAGCACCGGGACAGGGAGGGACGAGCAGTACTTC

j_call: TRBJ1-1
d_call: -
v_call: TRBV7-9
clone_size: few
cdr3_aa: CASSPESTNTEAFF
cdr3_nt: TGTGCCAGCAGCCCCGAGTCTACGAACACTGAAGCTTTCTTT

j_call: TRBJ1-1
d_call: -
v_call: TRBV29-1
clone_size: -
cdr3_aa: CSVEEGIRGGTEAFF
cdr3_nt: TGCAGCGTTGAAGAGGGGATTCGCGGTGGCACTGAAGCTTTCTTT

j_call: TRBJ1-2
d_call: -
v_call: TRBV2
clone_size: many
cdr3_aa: CASSEAGVSGYTF
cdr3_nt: TGTGCCAGCAGTGAGGCGGGCGTAAGTGGCTACACCTTC

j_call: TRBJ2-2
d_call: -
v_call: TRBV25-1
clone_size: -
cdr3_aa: CASSPSGNTGELFF
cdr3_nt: TGTGCCAGCAGCCCGTCGGGAAACACCGGGGAGCTGTTTTTT

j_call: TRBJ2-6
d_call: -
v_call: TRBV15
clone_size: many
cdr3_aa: CATSRGLLGVLSGANVLTF
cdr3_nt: TGTGCCACCAGCAGAGGATTGTTGGGAGTGCTCTCTGGGGCCAACGTCCTGACTTTC

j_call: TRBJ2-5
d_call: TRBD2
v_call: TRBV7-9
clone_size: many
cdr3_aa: CASSKGLAGGTGAQYF
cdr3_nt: TGTGCCAGCAGCAAGGGACTAGCGGGGGGCACAGGGGCCCAGTACTTC

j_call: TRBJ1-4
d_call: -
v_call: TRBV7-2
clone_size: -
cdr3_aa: CASSLGPLGNEKLFF
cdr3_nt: TGTGCCAGCAGCTTGGGACCGTTGGGGAATGAAAAACTGTTTTTT

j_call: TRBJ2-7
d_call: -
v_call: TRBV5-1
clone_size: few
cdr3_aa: CASSPGTSLTYEQYF
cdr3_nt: TGCGCCAGCAGCCCCGGGACTTCCCTTACCTACGAGCAGTACTTC

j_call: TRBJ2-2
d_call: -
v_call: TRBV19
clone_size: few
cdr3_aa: CASQDYTNTGELFF
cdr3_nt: TGTGCCAGTCAAGACTACACGAACACCGGGGAGCTGTTTTTT

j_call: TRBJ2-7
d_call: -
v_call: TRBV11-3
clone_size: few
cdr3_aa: CASSPASLHEQYF
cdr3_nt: TGTGCCAGCTCACCCGCGAGTCTCCACGAGCAGTACTTC

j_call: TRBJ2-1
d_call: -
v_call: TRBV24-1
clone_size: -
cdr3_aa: CATRRSNEQFF
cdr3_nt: TGTGCCACCAGACGCTCGAATGAGCAGTTCTTC

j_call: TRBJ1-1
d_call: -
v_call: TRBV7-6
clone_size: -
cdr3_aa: CASSPATNTEAFF
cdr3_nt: TGTGCCAGCAGCCCCGCGACGAACACTGAAGCTTTCTTT

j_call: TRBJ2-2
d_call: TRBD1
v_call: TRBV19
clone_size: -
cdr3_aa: CASSTKGGQGAGELFF
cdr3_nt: TGTGCCAGTAGTACAAAGGGGGGACAGGGTGCCGGGGAGCTGTTTTTT

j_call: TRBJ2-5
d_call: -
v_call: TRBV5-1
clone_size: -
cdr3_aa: CTSRRERETQYF
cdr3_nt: TGCACCAGTCGCCGTGAGCGGGAGACCCAGTACTTC

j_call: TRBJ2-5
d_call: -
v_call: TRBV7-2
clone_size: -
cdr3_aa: CASSLVGAGNRETQYF
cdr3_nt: TGTGCCAGCAGCTTAGTCGGAGCCGGCAATCGGGAGACCCAGTACTTC

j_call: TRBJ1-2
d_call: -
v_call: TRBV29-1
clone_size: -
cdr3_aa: CSVTETSGYTF
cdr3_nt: TGCAGCGTTACAGAGACTAGCGGCTACACCTTC

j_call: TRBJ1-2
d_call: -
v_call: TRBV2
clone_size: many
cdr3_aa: CASSEGGAYGYTF
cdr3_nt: TGTGCCAGCAGTGAGGGCGGGGCCTATGGCTACACCTTC

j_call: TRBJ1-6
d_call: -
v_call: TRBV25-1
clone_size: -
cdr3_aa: CASSSPGRGLYSPLHF
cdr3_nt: TGTGCCAGCAGCTCCCCGGGCAGGGGTTTGTATTCACCCCTCCACTTT

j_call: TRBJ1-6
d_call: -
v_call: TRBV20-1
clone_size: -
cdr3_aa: CSARDDPSGSPLHF
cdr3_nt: TGCAGTGCTAGAGATGACCCAAGCGGTTCACCCCTCCACTTT

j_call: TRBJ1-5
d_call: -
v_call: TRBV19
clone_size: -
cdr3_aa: CASSIGPGPSNQPQHF
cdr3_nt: TGTGCCAGTAGTATAGGTCCGGGACCGAGCAATCAGCCCCAGCATTTT

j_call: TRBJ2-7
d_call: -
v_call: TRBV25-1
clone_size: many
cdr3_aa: CASRKGGITYEQYF
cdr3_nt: TGTGCCAGCAGGAAAGGTGGGATAACCTACGAGCAGTACTTC

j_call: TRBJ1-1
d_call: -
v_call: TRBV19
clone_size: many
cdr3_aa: CASTPSRVMNTEAFF
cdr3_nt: TGTGCCAGTACCCCGAGTCGGGTGATGAACACTGAAGCTTTCTTT

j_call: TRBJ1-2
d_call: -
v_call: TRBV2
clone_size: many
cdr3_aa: CASIWGRPTSNYGYTF
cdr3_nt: TGTGCCAGCATATGGGGCAGACCAACTTCTAACTATGGCTACACCTTC

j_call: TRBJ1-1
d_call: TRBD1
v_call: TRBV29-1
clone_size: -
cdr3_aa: CSVMDRGANTEAFF
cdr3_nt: TGCAGCGTCATGGACAGGGGGGCGAACACTGAAGCTTTCTTT

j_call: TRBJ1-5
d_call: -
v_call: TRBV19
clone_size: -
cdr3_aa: CASSIGPSYEHF
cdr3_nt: TGTGCCAGTAGTATAGGACCCTCGTACGAGCATTTT

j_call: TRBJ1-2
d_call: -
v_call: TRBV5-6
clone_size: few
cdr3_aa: CASSLVAQGTYGYTF
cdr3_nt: TGTGCCAGCAGCTTGGTAGCCCAGGGGACCTATGGCTACACCTTC

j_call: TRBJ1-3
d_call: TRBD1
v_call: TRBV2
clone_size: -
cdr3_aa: CASSETGVRPGNTIYF
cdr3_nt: TGTGCCAGCAGTGAAACAGGGGTACGCCCTGGAAACACCATATATTTT

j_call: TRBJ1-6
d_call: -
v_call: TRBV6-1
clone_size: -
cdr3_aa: CASSETDQDNSPLHF
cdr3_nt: TGTGCCAGCAGTGAAACCGATCAGGATAATTCACCCCTCCACTTT

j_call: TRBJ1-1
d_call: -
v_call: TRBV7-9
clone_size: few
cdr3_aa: CASTISLGGRNTEAFF
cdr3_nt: TGTGCCAGCACCATATCTCTAGGGGGACGCAACACTGAAGCTTTCTTT

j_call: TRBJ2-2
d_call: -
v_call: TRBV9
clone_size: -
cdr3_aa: CASSVYESGELFF
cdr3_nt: TGTGCCAGCAGCGTATATGAAAGCGGGGAGCTGTTTTTT

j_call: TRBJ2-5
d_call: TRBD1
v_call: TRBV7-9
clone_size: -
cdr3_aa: CASSSPGGALGTQYF
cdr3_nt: TGTGCCAGCAGCTCACCAGGGGGCGCATTGGGGACCCAGTACTTC

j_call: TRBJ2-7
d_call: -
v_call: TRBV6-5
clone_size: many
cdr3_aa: CASKYGGQGNYEQYF
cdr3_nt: TGTGCCAGCAAGTACGGCGGGCAGGGGAACTACGAGCAGTACTTC

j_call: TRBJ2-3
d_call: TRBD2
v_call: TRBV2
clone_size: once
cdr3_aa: CASRANSGRSTDTQYF
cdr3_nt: TGTGCCAGCAGGGCCAATAGCGGGAGGTCGACAGATACGCAGTATTTT

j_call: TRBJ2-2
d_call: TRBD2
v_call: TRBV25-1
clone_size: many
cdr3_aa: CASSGLAGTGELFF
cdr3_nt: TGCGCCAGCAGTGGACTAGCGGGGACCGGGGAGCTGTTTTTT

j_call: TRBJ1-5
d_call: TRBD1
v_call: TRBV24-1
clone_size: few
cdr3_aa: CATSDPRTGAGQPQHF
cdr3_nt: TGTGCCACCAGTGACCCACGGACAGGGGCGGGTCAGCCCCAGCATTTT

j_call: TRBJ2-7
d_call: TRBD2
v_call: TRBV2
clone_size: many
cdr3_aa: CASSVASGGEQYF
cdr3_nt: TGTGCCAGCAGTGTAGCTAGCGGGGGTGAGCAGTACTTC

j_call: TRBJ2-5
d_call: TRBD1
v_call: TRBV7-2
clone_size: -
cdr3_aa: CASSSGTVDETQYF
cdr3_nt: TGTGCCAGCAGCTCCGGGACAGTGGATGAGACCCAGTACTTC

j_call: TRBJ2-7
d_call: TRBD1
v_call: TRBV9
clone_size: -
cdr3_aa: CASSSRDRDLYEQYF
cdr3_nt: TGTGCCAGCAGTTCCCGGGACAGGGATTTGTACGAGCAGTACTTC

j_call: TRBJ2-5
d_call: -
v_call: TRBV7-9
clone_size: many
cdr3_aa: CASSLAAPAWETQYF
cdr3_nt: TGTGCCAGCAGCTTGGCGGCACCTGCCTGGGAGACCCAGTACTTC

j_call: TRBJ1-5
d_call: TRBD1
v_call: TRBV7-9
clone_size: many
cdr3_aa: CASSSDRRNQPQHF
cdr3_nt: TGTGCCAGCAGCTCGGACAGGAGAAATCAGCCCCAGCATTTT